These 22 T cell receptor beta chains were sequenced from one sample in a study of blood T cell repertoires in COVID-19. Clones were sequenced by immunoSEQ multiplex PCR, and TCRdb holds only the in-frame ones, with some missing. The sample records more than 450,000 clones, about nine tenths being singletons. The sequenced sample was PBMCs or T cells enriched from blood (not recorded which). These receptors came from a woman aged 18 to 35 who had recovered from COVID-19.

This chain joins TRBV5-1 and TRBJ2-3; TRBD2 aligns across 8 bases. This CDR3 has 14 residues. Losses at the gene ends were 7 bases for V and 3 bases for J; bases not matched to a gene: 7. Germline CDR1 reads SGHRS; CDR2 reads YFSETQ. The CDR3 spells CASSLAAKTDTQYF. As DNA, the CDR3 is TGCGCCAGCTCACTAGCGGCAAAAACAGATACGCAGTATTTT.

CDR3 sequence reads: CASSLGTENTEAFF. The CDR3 bases are TGTGCCAGCAGCTTGGGGACAGAGAACACTGAAGCTTTCTTT. The chain links TRBV5-4 to TRBJ1-1; a weak D match, TRBD1 (6 bases). This CDR3 is built from 14 residues. The V gene lost 0 bases and the J gene lost 1 base, with 7 bases spanning the gap. Germline V CDR1 and CDR2: SGHNT, YYREEE (reference sequence).

The J gene is TRBJ1-2, the V gene TRBV18; D not resolved. CDR3 length: 15 amino acids. V lost 2 bases and J lost 4, with 14 bases in between. Germline assignment: CDR1 KGHSH and CDR2 LQKENI. The CDR3 region has the DNA TGTGCCAGCTCACCATCCGGGGAGGGAAGCTATGGCTACACCTTC. It encodes CASSPSGEGSYGYTF.

The chain combines TRBV29-1 with TRBJ1-2; D is unresolved. The V end was cut by 3 bases, the J end by 6 bases, with 11 bases between. Germline assignment: CDR1 SQVTM and CDR2 ANQGSEA. This CDR3 contains 12 residues. The CDR3 region is CSVDGADDGYTF. CDR3 DNA: TGCAGCGTTGATGGAGCGGATGATGGCTACACCTTC.

The rearrangement uses TRBV2 and TRBJ1-1; unclear D gene. Germline CDR1 is SNHLY and CDR2 is FYNNEI. Trimming cost V 8 bases and J 1 base, with 14 bases left between them. This CDR3 contains 14 residues. The chain's CDR3 is CASGGPPRNTEAFF. CDR3 bases: TGTGCCAGCGGTGGGCCCCCTCGGAACACTGAAGCTTTCTTT.

The rearrangement uses TRBV3-1 (or the pseudogene TRBV3-2) and TRBJ2-7, with 8 bases fitting TRBD1. The V gene end was trimmed by 4 bases and the J gene end by 2 bases; junction bases not matched to a gene: 4. This CDR3 contains 14 residues. From germline, CDR1 is LGHDT and CDR2 YNNKEL (reference sequence). The CDR3 region is CASSRGQDAYEQYF. In nucleotides, the CDR3 is TGTGCCAGCAGCCGGGGACAGGACGCCTACGAGCAGTACTTC.

The chain has TRBV6-2 or TRBV6-3 and TRBJ2-3, with 11 nucleotides matching TRBD2. The CDR3 contains 17 residues. J lost 6 bases, V lost 5 bases, and 13 bases had no gene match. Germline V gene data show CDR1 as MNHEY and CDR2 as SVGEGT. CDR3 amino acids: CASSPIPTSGAFDTQYF. The CDR3, as DNA: TGTGCCAGCAGTCCCATTCCGACTAGCGGGGCTTTTGATACGCAGTATTTT.

V gene TRBV5-4 combines with J gene TRBJ2-1; 12 bases match TRBD2. CDR3 size: 15 residues. Germline-derived CDR1 and CDR2 are SGHNT and YYREEE (reference sequence). Germline trimming cut 2 bases from V and 10 bases from J; bases unmatched to any gene: 7. The CDR3 reads CASSLLAGGHGEQFF. In DNA, the CDR3 is TGTGCCAGCAGCTTACTAGCGGGGGGCCACGGGGAGCAGTTCTTC.

The chain links TRBV7-2 to TRBJ1-3; tentatively, D is TRBD1 (5 bases). V was shortened by 3 bases and J by 0 bases, with 12 bases between the two germline ends. CDR1 is SGHTA and CDR2 is FQGNSA in the germline V gene. There are 16 residues in the CDR3. CDR3 coding DNA: TGTGCCAGCAGCTTCTACAGGTCCCACTCTGGAAACACCATATATTTT. Translated, it gives CASSFYRSHSGNTIYF.

The chain has TRBV19 and TRBJ1-1, with TRBD1 matching over 7 bases. The CDR3 sequence is 14 residues long. J gave up 6 bases and V 3 bases, and 7 bases lay outside the gene matches. The germline V gene has CDR1 LNHDA and CDR2 SQIVND (reference sequence). CDR3 sequence: CASSIQGGEAEAFF. The CDR3 bases are TGTGCCAGTAGTATTCAGGGGGGCGAGGCTGAAGCTTTCTTT.

Only one count was recorded for this clone. The gene calls are TRBV5-5 and TRBJ1-1; D is undetermined. This CDR3 spans 15 amino acids. Germline-derived CDR1 and CDR2 are SGHKS and YYEKEE (reference sequence). Trimming took off 0 bases at V and 0 bases at J, with 9 bases between the two ends. The CDR3 sequence is CASSLEWRLNTEAFF. In DNA, the CDR3 is TGTGCCAGCAGCTTGGAATGGAGACTGAACACTGAAGCTTTCTTT.

The J gene is TRBJ2-7, the V gene TRBV4-1; TRBD1 matches at 7 bases. Per germline, CDR1 MGHRA and CDR2 YSYEKL. The length of the CDR3 is 15 residues. J was trimmed by 1 base and V by 4 bases; bases with no gene match: 7. CDR3: CASSLRQGLSYEQYF. As DNA, the CDR3 is TGCGCCAGCAGCCTTAGACAGGGATTGTCCTACGAGCAGTACTTC.

The chain employs TRBV7-2 and TRBJ2-5; a possible D gene is TRBD2 (6 bases). Germline V gene sequence: CDR1 SGHTA, CDR2 FQGNSA. V lost 3 bases and J lost 3, with 8 bases in between. This CDR3 is built from 13 residues. CDR3 DNA sequence: TGTGCCAGCAGCTTGGGGACTGAAGAGACCCAGTACTTC. It translates to CASSLGTEETQYF.

The V call is TRBV10-2, the J call TRBJ2-3; unclear D gene. CDR1 is WSHSY, CDR2 SAAADI, per germline. This CDR3 is built from 15 residues. V was pared by 7 bases and J by 2 bases, with 16 bases between. The CDR3 region is CASTQNPGHTDTQYF. CDR3 in DNA: TGCGCCAGCACCCAGAACCCGGGTCACACAGATACGCAGTATTTT.

The V call is TRBV5-1, the J call TRBJ1-1; D might be TRBD1 (6 bases). Germline V lookup: CDR1 SGHRS, CDR2 YFSETQ. The CDR3 extends over 14 amino acids. V lost 0 bases and J lost 0, with 6 bases in between. The CDR3 DNA sequence: TGCGCCAGCAGCTTGGAGGGGGTGAACACTGAAGCTTTCTTT. Translation gives CASSLEGVNTEAFF.

The rearrangement uses TRBV5-1 and TRBJ2-5; maybe TRBD1 (6 bases). This CDR3 is built from 14 residues. Trimming left V 0 bases short and J 2 bases short, with 8 bases between. In germline, CDR1 is SGHRS, CDR2 YFSETQ. This CDR3 reads CASSLEDSQETQYF. For the CDR3, the DNA is TGCGCCAGCAGCTTGGAGGACAGTCAAGAGACCCAGTACTTC.

J is TRBJ2-5 and V is TRBV14; 7 bases are shared with TRBD2. Germline V gives CDR1 SGHDN, CDR2 FVKESK. With V trimmed by 4 bases and J by 9 bases, 11 bases remained unmatched. CDR3 length: 14 residues. The CDR3 region is CASSLLGGTRAQYF. CDR3 nucleotide sequence: TGTGCCAGCAGCCTACTCGGGGGGACCAGGGCCCAGTACTTC.

The V call is TRBV7-9, the J call TRBJ2-5; D possibly corresponds to TRBD1 (6 bases). V lost 8 bases to trimming and J lost 3 bases, with 25 bases between them. CDR1 is SEHNR and CDR2 is FQNEAQ in the germline V gene (reference sequence). The CDR3 spans 17 residues. In DNA, the CDR3 is TGTGCCAGCTCCTTAATCTTAACTGAGGGGGACGAAGAGACCCAGTACTTC. Amino acid sequence: CASSLILTEGDEETQYF.

This clone was recorded once. This rearrangement joins TRBV5-6 to TRBJ1-1, with D possibly being TRBD1 (5 bases). V was cut by 0 bases and J by 3 bases, with 12 bases left in between. Germline V lookup: CDR1 SGHDT, CDR2 YYEEEE. This CDR3 spans 15 amino acids. This CDR3 reads CASSLGVTGDTEAFF. CDR3 nucleotides: TGTGCCAGCAGCTTGGGGGTCACGGGGGACACTGAAGCTTTCTTT.

The CDR3 is CASSPRGNTEAFF. DNA for the CDR3: TGTGCCAGCAGCCCCAGAGGGAACACTGAAGCTTTCTTT. The rearrangement joins TRBV6-5 to TRBJ1-1; D not resolved. The CDR3 sequence is 13 residues long. CDR1 MNHEY and CDR2 SVGAGI come from the germline V gene. Trimming pared 6 bases from V and 1 base from J, leaving 9 bases between.

The rearrangement joins TRBV6-6 to TRBJ2-1, with TRBD2 identical over 9 bases. The trim removed 9 bases at V and 2 bases at J, leaving 5 bases unmatched. This CDR3 is 14 amino acids long. Germline values: CDR1 MNHNY, CDR2 SVGAGI (reference sequence). For the CDR3, the DNA is TGTGCCAGTTTAGCGGGGGCAACCTACAATGAGCAGTTCTTC. It translates to CASLAGATYNEQFF.

The V and J genes are TRBV7-9 and TRBJ2-5, with D tentatively TRBD1 (6 bases). Trimming left V 2 bases short and J 5 bases short, with 12 bases between. The germline CDR1 and CDR2 sequences are SEHNR and FQNEAQ (reference sequence). This CDR3 is 14 amino acids long. DNA of the CDR3: TGTGCCAGCAGCTTATACAGGGAATCGGAGACCCAGTACTTC. Its translation is CASSLYRESETQYF.